This T cell receptor beta chain was documented in a study of T cells in Graves' hyperthyroidism and ophthalmopathy. Amplification targeted TCR beta CDR3 regions from RNA transcripts. The HTBI primer set served for first-round RT-PCR of the TCR CDR3. MiXCR was run by TCRdb on the multiplex PCR reads, yielding one entry per CDR3 protein. The sample shows approximately 700,000 distinct CDR3 sequences, 45% of them seen only once. Thyroid ultrasound and orbital computed tomography, with clinical symptoms and serum thyroxine and TRAb, informed diagnoses. The sequencing input was peripheral blood or thyroid tissue (not recorded which). This receptor was taken from an adult man with Graves' disease, either hyperthyroidism or ophthalmopathy (not recorded which).

The CDR3 loop reads CSARAASGRSYEQYF. CDR3 coding DNA: TGCAGTGCTAGAGCAGCGAGCGGCCGCTCCTACGAGCAGTACTTC. The chain employs TRBV20-1 and TRBJ2-7, with D perhaps TRBD2 (5 bases). Germline V CDR1 and CDR2: DFQATT, SNEGSKA (reference sequence). Trimming took 1 base from V and 0 from J, leaving 13 bases between them. The CDR3 extends over 15 amino acids.